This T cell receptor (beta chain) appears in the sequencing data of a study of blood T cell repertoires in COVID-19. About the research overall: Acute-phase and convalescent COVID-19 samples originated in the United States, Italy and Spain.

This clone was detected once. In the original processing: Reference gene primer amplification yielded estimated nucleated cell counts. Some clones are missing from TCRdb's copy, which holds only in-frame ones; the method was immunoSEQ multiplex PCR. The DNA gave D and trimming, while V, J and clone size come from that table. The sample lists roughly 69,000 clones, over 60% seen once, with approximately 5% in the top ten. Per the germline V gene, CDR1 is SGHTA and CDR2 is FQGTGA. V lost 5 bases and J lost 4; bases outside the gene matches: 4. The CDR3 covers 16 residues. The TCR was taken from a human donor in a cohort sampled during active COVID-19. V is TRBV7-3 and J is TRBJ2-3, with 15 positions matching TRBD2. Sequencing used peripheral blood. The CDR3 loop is CASSPRTSGGADTQYF. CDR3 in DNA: TGTGCCAGCAGCCCCCGGACTAGCGGGGGGGCAGATACGCAGTATTTT.